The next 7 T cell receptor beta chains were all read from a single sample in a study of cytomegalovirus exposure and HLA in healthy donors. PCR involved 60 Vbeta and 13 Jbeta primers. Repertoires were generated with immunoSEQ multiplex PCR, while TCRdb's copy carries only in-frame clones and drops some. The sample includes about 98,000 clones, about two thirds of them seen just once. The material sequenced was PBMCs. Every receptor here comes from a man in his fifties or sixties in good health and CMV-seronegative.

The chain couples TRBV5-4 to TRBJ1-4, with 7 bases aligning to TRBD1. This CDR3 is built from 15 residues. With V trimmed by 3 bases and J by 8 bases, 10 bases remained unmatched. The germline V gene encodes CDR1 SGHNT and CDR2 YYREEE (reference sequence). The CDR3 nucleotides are TGTGCCAGCAGCTACGGGGACAGAGGAAGGGAAAAACTGTTTTTT. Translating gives CASSYGDRGREKLFF.

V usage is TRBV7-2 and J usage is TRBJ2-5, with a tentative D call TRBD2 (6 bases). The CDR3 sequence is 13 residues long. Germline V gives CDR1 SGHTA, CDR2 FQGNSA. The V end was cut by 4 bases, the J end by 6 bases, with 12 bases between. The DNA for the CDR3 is TGTGCCAGCAGCTCCCGGGAGAAAAAGACCCAGTACTTC. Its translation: CASSSREKKTQYF.

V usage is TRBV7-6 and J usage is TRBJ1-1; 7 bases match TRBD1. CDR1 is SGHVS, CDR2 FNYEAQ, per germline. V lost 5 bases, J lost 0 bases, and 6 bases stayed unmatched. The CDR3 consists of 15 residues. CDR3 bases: TGTGCCAGCAGCCAACCGGGACAGATGAACACTGAAGCTTTCTTT. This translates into CASSQPGQMNTEAFF.

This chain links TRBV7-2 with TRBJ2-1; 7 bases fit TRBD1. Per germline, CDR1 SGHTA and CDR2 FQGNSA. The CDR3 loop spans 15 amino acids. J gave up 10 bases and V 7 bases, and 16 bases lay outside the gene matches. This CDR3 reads CASTPPEGAWTEQFF. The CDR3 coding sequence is TGTGCCAGCACCCCCCCCGAGGGGGCCTGGACCGAGCAGTTCTTC.

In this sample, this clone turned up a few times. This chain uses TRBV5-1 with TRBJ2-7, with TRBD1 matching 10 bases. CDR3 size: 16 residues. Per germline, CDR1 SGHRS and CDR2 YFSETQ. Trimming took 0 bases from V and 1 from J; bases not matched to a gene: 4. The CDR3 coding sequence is TGCGCCAGCAGCTTGGTGGGGACAGGGGCGTCCTACGAGCAGTACTTC. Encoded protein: CASSLVGTGASYEQYF.

The chain's CDR3 is CASRNSPGQGGGYTF. The CDR3 DNA follows: TGTGCCAGCAGAAACTCACCGGGACAGGGAGGTGGCTACACCTTC. The chain couples TRBV5-5 to TRBJ1-2; 9 nucleotides line up with TRBD1. The trim removed 5 bases at V and 7 bases at J, leaving 12 bases unmatched. The CDR3 contains 15 residues. Germline lookup yields CDR1 SGHKS and CDR2 YYEKEE (reference sequence).

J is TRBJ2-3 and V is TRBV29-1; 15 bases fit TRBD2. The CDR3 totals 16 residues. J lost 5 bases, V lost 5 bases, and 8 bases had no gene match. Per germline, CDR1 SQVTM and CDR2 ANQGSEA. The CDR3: CSVISRTSGREDTQYF. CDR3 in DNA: TGCAGCGTTATTAGCAGGACTAGCGGGAGGGAAGATACGCAGTATTTT.